This is a list of T cell receptor beta chains from one sample in a study of cytomegalovirus exposure and HLA in healthy donors. Sequenced by immunoSEQ multiplex PCR; TCRdb stores in-frame clones only, minus some. The sample includes about 200,000 clones, 79% of them seen just once. The source material was PBMCs. All receptors derive from a girl aged 10-17 years in good health and CMV-seropositive. Both conserved end residues are part of each CDR3. Each record gives: D gene, J gene, clone size, V gene, CDR3 DNA, CDR3 protein. D genes are given only for firm matches. Part of the rows lack a size; the others show once, few, many or a class for expanded clones.

D: TRBD1; J: TRBJ2-7; size: NA; V: TRBV10-3; DNA: TGTGCCATCAGTGCCCCCGGACAGGGAAACGACGAGCAGTACTTC; CDR3: CAISAPGQGNDEQYF
D: TRBD2; J: TRBJ2-1; size: few; V: TRBV7-2; DNA: TGTGCCAGCAGCTTACGGGCTAGCGGTGTCAATGAGCAGTTCTTC; CDR3: CASSLRASGVNEQFF
D: NA; J: TRBJ1-1; size: NA; V: TRBV6-1; DNA: TGTGCCAGCAGTGGGTCCGGGGGAGATGCTGAAGCTTTCTTT; CDR3: CASSGSGGDAEAFF
D: NA; J: TRBJ1-5; size: NA; V: TRBV23-1; DNA: TGCGCCAGCAGTCAGATAGTACAGGGCAATCAGCCCCAGCATTTT; CDR3: CASSQIVQGNQPQHF
D: NA; J: TRBJ2-7; size: NA; V: TRBV4-3; DNA: TGCGCCAGCAGCCAAGATTTAACAGGAATATACGAGCAGTACTTC; CDR3: CASSQDLTGIYEQYF
D: TRBD1; J: TRBJ2-2; size: once; V: TRBV7-2; DNA: TGTGCCAGCAGCTTTCTCTGGGACAGGGACACTGGGGAGCTGTTTTTT; CDR3: CASSFLWDRDTGELFF
D: TRBD2; J: TRBJ2-1; size: few; V: TRBV9; DNA: TGTGCCAGCAGCGTAGTCCTAGCGGGGGGGCCGGGGGAGCAGTTCTTC; CDR3: CASSVVLAGGPGEQFF
D: TRBD2; J: TRBJ2-2; size: NA; V: TRBV15; DNA: TGTGCCACCAGCAGGGCTTCGGGGGGGCGTAACACCGGGGAGCTGTTTTTT; CDR3: CATSRASGGRNTGELFF
D: NA; J: TRBJ2-7; size: NA; V: TRBV4-3; DNA: TGCGCCAGCAGCCAAGACCGTGGGGCTTACGAGCAGTACTTC; CDR3: CASSQDRGAYEQYF
D: NA; J: TRBJ2-3; size: NA; V: TRBV6-5; DNA: TGTGCCAGCAGCCGACTCAACACAGATACGCAGTATTTT; CDR3: CASSRLNTDTQYF
D: NA; J: TRBJ1-3; size: NA; V: TRBV9; DNA: TGTGCCAGCTCTTCGACAGATCCAGAATCTGGAAACACCATATATTTT; CDR3: CASSSTDPESGNTIYF
D: NA; J: TRBJ1-6; size: NA; V: TRBV10-3; DNA: TGTGCCACCTCACAGGACCGGAATTCACCCCTCCACTTT; CDR3: CATSQDRNSPLHF
D: TRBD1; J: TRBJ2-1; size: NA; V: TRBV29-1; DNA: TGCAGCGTCGTCCACGGGACAGGGGGTTCAGATGAGCAGTTCTTC; CDR3: CSVVHGTGGSDEQFF
D: TRBD1; J: TRBJ1-4; size: NA; V: TRBV6-5; DNA: TGTGCCAGCAGTTACCGGACAGGGGCGAGTGAAAAACTGTTTTTT; CDR3: CASSYRTGASEKLFF
D: NA; J: TRBJ2-3; size: few; V: TRBV19; DNA: TGTGCCAGCGGAGGGGTGGAGGGCACAGATACGCAGTATTTT; CDR3: CASGGVEGTDTQYF
D: NA; J: TRBJ1-4; size: once; V: TRBV12-5; DNA: TGTGCTAGTGGTTTGGTACTACCCCCCGTCTATGGCGAAAAACTGTTTTTT; CDR3: CASGLVLPPVYGEKLFF
D: NA; J: TRBJ1-5; size: NA; V: TRBV7-6; DNA: TGTGCCAGCAGTCTAGAAGGAGGGGATCAGCCCCAGCATTTT; CDR3: CASSLEGGDQPQHF
D: TRBD1; J: TRBJ1-2; size: NA; V: TRBV4-3; DNA: TGCGCCAGCAGCCAAGATAGGGGGGACAGGGTGGATACCTTC; CDR3: CASSQDRGDRVDTF
D: TRBD1; J: TRBJ2-3; size: NA; V: TRBV30; DNA: TGTGCCTGGAGTGGGGAGGGACAGGGCTTCACAGATACGCAGTATTTT; CDR3: CAWSGEGQGFTDTQYF